Presented here are 27 T cell receptor beta chains from one specimen sequenced in a study of response to subunit inactivated influenza vaccine. TCRdb reprocessed the RT-PCR reads with MiXCR, giving one entry per CDR3 protein. The sample records hundreds of thousands of distinct CDR3 sequences, approximately 15% being singletons. The sample was PBMCs from blood, taken 14 to 15 days before vaccination. These receptor sequences come from a man aged 50-60 years who received an inactivated influenza vaccine.

This chain connects TRBV7-2 to TRBJ1-2; weak D call: TRBD1 (5 bases). Germline-derived CDR1 and CDR2 are SGHTA and FQGNSA. The CDR3 consists of 14 residues. V was clipped by 5 bases and J by 4 bases, with 14 bases between them. The DNA of the CDR3 is TGTGCCAGCAGCCCCATGAGGGGCGCCTATGGCTACACCTTC. It specifies CASSPMRGAYGYTF.

CDR3 amino acids: CASRTGGEDTQYF. The CDR3 DNA reads TGTGCCAGCAGAACAGGGGGCGAGGATACGCAGTATTTT. The chain uses TRBV6-1 and TRBJ2-3; TRBD1 matches at 9 bases. Looked up from germline, CDR1 is MNHNS and CDR2 is SASEGT. This CDR3 is built from 13 residues. The junction had 4 bases not matched to a gene; V was cut back by 6 bases and J by 6 bases.

This clonotype has a handful of counts. This chain connects TRBV6-5 to TRBJ2-1, with TRBD2 matching 11 bases. CDR1 MNHEY and CDR2 SVGAGI come from the germline V gene. After removal of 4 bases from V and 4 bases from J, the junction contained 6 bases not matched to a gene. CDR3 length: 16 residues. Written as DNA, the CDR3 is TGTGCCAGCAGTTCAACGACTAGCGGGGCATACAATGAGCAGTTCTTC. As protein: CASSSTTSGAYNEQFF.

V usage is TRBV7-8 and J usage is TRBJ2-1; TRBD1 matches at 7 bases. V shed 6 bases, J shed 5 bases, and the junction held 13 bases outside the gene matches. CDR1 SGHVS and CDR2 FQNEAQ come from the germline V gene. The CDR3 spans 16 residues. DNA of the CDR3: TGTGCCAGCAGATTTACTCGACAGGGCCCCCACAATGAGCAGTTCTTC. Translation: CASRFTRQGPHNEQFF. Based on the CDR3 plus reference TRBV7-8 and TRBJ2-1, the full variable domain is GAGVSQSPRYKVAKRGQDVALRCDPISGHVSLFWYQQALGQGPEFLTYFQNEAQLDKSGLPSDRFFAERPEGSVSTLKIQRTQQEDSAVYLCASRFTRQGPHNEQFFGPGTRLTVL.

The J gene is TRBJ2-1, the V gene TRBV20-1; D remains unclear. Trimming shortened V by 4 bases and J by 7 bases, and 5 bases separated the two germline ends. The CDR3 spans 10 residues. Per the germline V gene, CDR1 is DFQATT and CDR2 is SNEGSKA (reference sequence). The CDR3 DNA reads as TGCAGTGCTACTTGGAATGAGCAGTTCTTC. Its protein product is CSATWNEQFF.

V gene TRBV2 combines with J gene TRBJ1-2, with D possibly being TRBD1 (5 bases). The CDR3 is 13 amino acids. The germline gives CDR1 SNHLY, CDR2 FYNNEI. The V end lost 5 bases, the J end lost 4 bases, and 11 bases lay between the germline ends. The chain's CDR3 is CASSLGTFYGYTF. CDR3 bases: TGTGCCAGCAGTTTAGGGACCTTCTATGGCTACACCTTC.

The chain uses TRBV5-4 and TRBJ2-4; 8 positions match TRBD1. Trimming at V came to 2 bases and at J to 8 bases, leaving 3 bases not matched to a gene. The CDR3 totals 13 residues. The germline V gene encodes CDR1 SGHNT and CDR2 YYREEE (reference sequence). Here the CDR3 DNA reads TGTGCCAGCAGCTTACAGGGGGAGGACATTCAGTACTTC. Its translation is CASSLQGEDIQYF.

The chain combines TRBV20-1 with TRBJ1-1; 7 nucleotides line up with TRBD1. CDR1 and CDR2 from the germline V gene are DFQATT and SNEGSKA (reference sequence). The CDR3 length is 14 residues. Trimming took 0 bases from V and 6 from J; bases not matched to a gene: 7. The CDR3 here is CSARDISQGAEAFF. DNA for the CDR3: TGCAGTGCTAGAGATATAAGCCAGGGGGCTGAAGCTTTCTTT.

This clonotype was observed a handful of times. The gene calls are TRBV6-6 and TRBJ2-1; 7 bases agree with TRBD1. This CDR3 region has 13 residues. The trim removed 7 bases at V and 1 base at J, leaving 1 base unmatched. The germline V gene has CDR1 MNHNY and CDR2 SVGAGI (reference sequence). The CDR3 loop reads CASNRGSYNEQFF. CDR3 coding DNA: TGTGCCAGCAACAGGGGTTCCTACAATGAGCAGTTCTTC.

This clonotype has more than one count but fewer than ten. The rearrangement links TRBV12-3 or TRBV12-4 to TRBJ2-2; D gene uncertain. Trimming pared 1 base from V and 5 bases from J, leaving 11 bases between. There are 15 residues in the CDR3. The CDR3 sequence is CASSLGLRWTGELFF. CDR3 nucleotide sequence: TGTGCCAGCAGTTTAGGTCTTAGGTGGACCGGGGAGCTGTTTTTT.

The chain is built from TRBV7-2 and TRBJ2-7; D might be TRBD1 (5 bases). The CDR3 is made up of 15 amino acids. Germline CDR1 and CDR2: SGHTA and FQGNSA. The V end was cut by 0 bases, the J end by 2 bases, with 11 bases between. The CDR3 nucleotides read TGTGCCAGCAGCTTAGCCCCAGGGAATGCCTACGAGCAGTACTTC. This encodes CASSLAPGNAYEQYF.

This chain joins TRBV19 and TRBJ2-1, with TRBD1 matching 9 bases. Germline lookup yields CDR1 LNHDA and CDR2 SQIVND (reference sequence). Trimming cost V 4 bases and J 7 bases; bases outside gene matches: 8. The CDR3 has 15 amino acids. The CDR3 sequence: CASSTGQGSMNEQFF. Written as DNA, the CDR3 is TGTGCCAGTAGTACAGGACAGGGGTCGATGAATGAGCAGTTCTTC. Complete variable domain (other parts from reference TRBV19 and TRBJ2-1): DGGITQSPKYLFRKEGQNVTLSCEQNLNHDAMYWYRQDPGQGLRLIYYSQIVNDFQKGDIAEGYSVSREKKESFPLTVTSAQKNPTAFYLCASSTGQGSMNEQFFGPGTRLTVL.

CDR3 amino acids: CASSEFSANPIYGYTF. CDR3 DNA: TGTGCCAGCAGTGAATTTTCGGCTAACCCAATCTATGGCTACACCTTC. The rearrangement joins TRBV6-1 to TRBJ1-2; D gene uncertain. The length of the CDR3 is 16 residues. Germline V gives CDR1 MNHNS, CDR2 SASEGT. Trimming shortened V by 2 bases and J by 4 bases, and 17 bases separated the two germline ends.

Worth noting for this clonotype: A much larger clonotype is one base distant, so this may be a read error. The chain is built from TRBV10-3 and TRBJ2-1; 12 bases are a match to TRBD2. J gave up 3 bases and V 4 bases, and 1 base lay outside the gene matches. This CDR3 region has 15 residues. Germline V gene lookup returns CDR1 ENHRY and CDR2 SYGVKD. The CDR3 nucleotides read TGTGCCATCAGTGGGACTAGCGGGGACTACAATGAGCAGTTCTTC. Its translation: CAISGTSGDYNEQFF.

The rearrangement links TRBV5-1 to TRBJ2-3; TRBD1 might be the D (5 bases). The J call may be incorrect, as the DNA end agrees better with TRBJ1-5. The CDR3 runs to 15 residues. Per germline, CDR1 SGHRS and CDR2 YFSETQ. The CDR3 DNA is TGCGCCAGCAGCTTGTCCGGGGGGAGCACAGATACGCAGCATTTT. It encodes CASSLSGGSTDTQHF.

This clonotype was seen many times. The CDR3 nucleotides are TGCAGCGTTGCCGGGAGAGCCTACAATGAGCAGTTCTTC. Protein: CSVAGRAYNEQFF. The V gene is TRBV29-1, the J gene TRBJ2-1; perhaps TRBD2 as D (6 bases). Germline loops: CDR1 SQVTM, CDR2 ANQGSEA. CDR3 size: 13 residues. V lost 4 bases and J lost 2, with 9 bases in between.

The gene calls are TRBV3-1 and TRBJ2-4; TRBD2 aligns across 15 bases. CDR1 LGHDT and CDR2 YNNKEL come from the germline V gene (reference sequence). The CDR3 runs to 16 residues. Germline trimming cut 4 bases from V and 6 bases from J; bases unmatched to any gene: 4. The CDR3: CASSRTSGGAGNIQYF. The CDR3 region has the DNA TGTGCCAGCAGCCGGACTAGCGGGGGGGCTGGAAACATTCAGTACTTC.

This clonotype was seen a few times. This chain joins TRBV5-5 and TRBJ2-1; TRBD1 matches at 8 bases. Germline CDR1 and CDR2: SGHKS and YYEKEE (reference sequence). V gave up 4 bases and J gave up 7 bases; unmatched junction bases: 10. The length of the CDR3 is 15 residues. CDR3 bases: TGTGCCAGCAGCCCGACAGGACAGGGATGGAATGAGCAGTTCTTC. This gives the protein CASSPTGQGWNEQFF.

This clonotype was found a few times. The chain employs TRBV7-2 and TRBJ2-3; 8 bases line up with TRBD2. Germline-derived CDR1 and CDR2 are SGHTA and FQGNSA. CDR3 length: 16 residues. After removal of 5 bases from V and 5 bases from J, the junction contained 12 bases not matched to a gene. Here the CDR3 reads CASSKSGTRGKDTQYF. The CDR3 nucleotides are TGTGCCAGCAGCAAATCCGGGACTAGGGGGAAAGATACGCAGTATTTT.

This clonotype was seen a handful of times. The rearrangement uses TRBV7-3 and TRBJ2-1; possible D gene TRBD2, 5 bases. Trimming left V 4 bases short and J 9 bases short, with 16 bases between. The germline V gene has CDR1 SGHTA and CDR2 FQGTGA. This CDR3 has 14 residues. The DNA for the CDR3 is TGTGCCAGCAGCTCCCTCCCGAGGGTTGGTGAGCAGTTCTTC. Protein sequence: CASSSLPRVGEQFF.

This clonotype was observed a single time. This may stem from a read error, because a much larger clone lies one nucleotide away. V gene TRBV12-3 or TRBV12-4 combines with J gene TRBJ1-1; D not certain. The length of the CDR3 is 12 residues. CDR3 coding DNA: TGTGCCAGCAGTTTTGGGAGCACTGAAGCTCTCTTT. It encodes CASSFGSTEALF.

The V call is TRBV4-2, the J call TRBJ1-1, with a weak D call TRBD1 (5 bases). The CDR3 length is 16 residues. Trimming shortened V by 1 base and J by 4 bases, and 16 bases separated the two germline ends. In germline, CDR1 is LGHNA, CDR2 YNFKEQ. The CDR3 DNA reads TGTGCCAGCAGCCAAGTATGGGGGAATGAGGGCACTGAAGCTTTCTTT. Residues: CASSQVWGNEGTEAFF.

This clonotype was seen only a few times. The rearrangement links TRBV6-2 or TRBV6-3 to TRBJ2-5; D unclear. V was pared by 6 bases and J by 13 bases, with 15 bases between. Germline CDR1 is MNHEY and CDR2 is SVGEGT. This CDR3 has 11 residues. CDR3 loop: CASSQGPRGYF. Written as DNA, the CDR3 is TGTGCCAGCAGCCAAGGACCTCGAGGGTACTTC.

This clonotype occurred a few times. The V and J genes are TRBV4-3 and TRBJ2-7, with 13 bases identical to TRBD2. Trimming took 1 base from V and 0 from J; bases not matched to a gene: 6. The CDR3 is 18 amino acids. Germline CDR1 LGHNA, CDR2 YSLEER. The CDR3 DNA follows: TGCGCCAGCAGCCAAGGGACTAGCGGGGGCTTCAGCTCCTACGAGCAGTACTTC. It encodes CASSQGTSGGFSSYEQYF.

This clonotype was seen a handful of times. This sequence joins TRBV7-9 and TRBJ2-7; possibly TRBD2 for D (6 bases). Per germline, CDR1 SEHNR and CDR2 FQNEAQ (reference sequence). V dropped 4 bases and J dropped 5 bases, with 15 bases sitting between them. The CDR3 spans 14 residues. As DNA, the CDR3 is TGTGCCAGCAGCTCCGGAGGGTTTTTGCACGAGCAGTACTTC. This gives the protein CASSSGGFLHEQYF.

The J gene is TRBJ2-2, the V gene TRBV27; D may be TRBD1 or TRBD2 (5 bases each). The CDR3 consists of 18 residues. Germline lookup yields CDR1 MNHEY and CDR2 SMNVEV (reference sequence). Trimming took 1 base from V and 1 from J, leaving 16 bases between them. DNA for the CDR3: TGTGCCAGCAGTTTATTGTCATACGGGACGGGGAACACCGGGGAGCTGTTTTTT. Its translation is CASSLLSYGTGNTGELFF.

This clonotype has a handful of counts. The genes are TRBV7-9 and TRBJ2-2, with D possibly matching TRBD2 (6 bases). V gave up 5 bases and J gave up 4 bases, with 17 bases separating them. Germline V gives CDR1 SEHNR, CDR2 FQNEAQ (reference sequence). The CDR3 is 16 amino acids. CDR3 sequence reads: CASSGAGQSPTGELFF. The CDR3 DNA reads as TGTGCCAGCAGCGGGGCGGGGCAGTCTCCCACCGGGGAGCTGTTTTTT.